The present TCR beta chain was sequenced within a study of CD8 T cells in Susac syndrome. The authors sequenced TCR beta from blood CD8+ and CD4+ T cells. Controls matched for sex and age were healthy donors. Concerning this clonotype: Its antigen remains unknown.

Findings and limits, study-wide: It was acknowledged by the study that relatively few individuals were included in its TCR sequencing and HLA analysis.

The CDR3 loop spans 16 amino acids. V gave up 4 bases and J gave up 1 base; unmatched junction bases: 3. Germline assignment: CDR1 SGDLS and CDR2 YYNGEE. RNA totalling roughly 0.45 to 1 ug underwent reverse transcription with random hexamers. TCR beta CDR3 was amplified by immunoSEQ multiplex PCR. This amplification extended across 54 Vbeta and 13 Jbeta segments. MiXCR, run by TCRdb on the immunoSEQ multiplex PCR reads, gives a single entry per CDR3 protein. This table holds 100,000 to 150,000 distinct CDR3 sequences, 90% to 95% found once. The genes are TRBV9 and TRBJ2-3, with 13 nucleotides matching TRBD2. The sequencing sample was made of CD4+ T cells from PBMCs. This TCR came from a human donor in good health. CDR3 DNA: TGTGCCAGCAGCTTCGGGACTAGCGGGGGCACAGATACGCAGTATTTT. Residues: CASSFGTSGGTDTQYF.